The clone carrying this T cell receptor (beta chain) occurred a few times. This entry is derived from a study of tissue T cells after allogeneic stem cell transplantation. Whole-study context: Four unmodified and three CD34-selected T-cell-depleted grafts went to graft-versus-host disease patients. CD3+ T cells were flow-sorted when enough cells; otherwise DNA extracted directly.

Profiling relied on immunoSEQ multiplex PCR, and the TCRdb table lists in-frame clones only, not all of them. The table has 25,000 to 35,000 clones, less than 90% seen once; the top ten hold approximately 3.5%. The CDR3 has 15 amino acids. V trimming: 5 bases; J trimming: 2 bases; junction bases outside the gene matches: 5. In germline, CDR1 is MNHEY, CDR2 SVGAGI. The V gene is TRBV6-5, the J gene TRBJ2-2; the match to TRBD1 covers 7 bases. Source: blood, taken before transplantation. The sequence was obtained from a woman aged 18 to 55 who later had graft-versus-host disease after an allogeneic stem cell transplant. Here the CDR3 DNA reads TGTGCCAGCAGTAGACAGGGTGGTAACACCGGGGAGCTGTTTTTT. Translated: CASSRQGGNTGELFF.